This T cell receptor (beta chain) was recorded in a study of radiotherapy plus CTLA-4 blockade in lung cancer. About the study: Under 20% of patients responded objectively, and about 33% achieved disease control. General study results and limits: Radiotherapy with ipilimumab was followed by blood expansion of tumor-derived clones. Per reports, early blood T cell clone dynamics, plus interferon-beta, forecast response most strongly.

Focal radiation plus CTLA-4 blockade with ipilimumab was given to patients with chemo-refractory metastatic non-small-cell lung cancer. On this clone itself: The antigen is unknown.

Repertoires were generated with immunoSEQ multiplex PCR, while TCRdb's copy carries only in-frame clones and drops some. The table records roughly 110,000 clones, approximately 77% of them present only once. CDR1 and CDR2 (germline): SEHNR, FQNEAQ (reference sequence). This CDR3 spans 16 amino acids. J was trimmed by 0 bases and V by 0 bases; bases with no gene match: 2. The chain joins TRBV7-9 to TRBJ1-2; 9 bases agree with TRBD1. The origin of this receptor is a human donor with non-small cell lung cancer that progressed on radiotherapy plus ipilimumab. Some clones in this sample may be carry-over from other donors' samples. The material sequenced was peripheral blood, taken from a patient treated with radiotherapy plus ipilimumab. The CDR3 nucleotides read TGTGCCAGCAGCTTAGCGGGACAGGGATCTAACTATGGCTACACCTTC. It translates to CASSLAGQGSNYGYTF.